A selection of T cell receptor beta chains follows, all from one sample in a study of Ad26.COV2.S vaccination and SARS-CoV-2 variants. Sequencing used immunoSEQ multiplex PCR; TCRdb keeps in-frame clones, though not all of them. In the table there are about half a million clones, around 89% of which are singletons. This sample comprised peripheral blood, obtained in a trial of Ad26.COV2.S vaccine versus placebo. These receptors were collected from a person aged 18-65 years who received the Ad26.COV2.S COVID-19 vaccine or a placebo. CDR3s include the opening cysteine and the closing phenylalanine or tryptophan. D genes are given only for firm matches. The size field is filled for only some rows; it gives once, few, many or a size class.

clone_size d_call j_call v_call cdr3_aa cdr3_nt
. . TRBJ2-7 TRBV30 CAWRADNSYEQYF TGTGCCTGGAGAGCGGACAACTCCTACGAGCAGTACTTC
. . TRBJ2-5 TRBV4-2 CASSQDSAGRRETQYF TGTGCCAGCAGCCAAGATAGTGCGGGGCGGCGGGAGACCCAGTACTTC
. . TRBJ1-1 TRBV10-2 CASSLTSLNTEAFF TGCGCCAGCAGTTTAACGAGCTTGAACACTGAAGCTTTCTTT
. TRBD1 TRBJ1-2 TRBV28 CASSALDRDRGYTF TGTGCCAGCAGTGCACTCGACAGGGATCGGGGCTACACCTTC
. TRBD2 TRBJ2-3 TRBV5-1 CASRVAGGTDTQYF TGCGCCAGCAGAGTTGCGGGAGGTACAGATACGCAGTATTTT
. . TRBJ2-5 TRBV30 CAWSFQETQYF TGTGCCTGGAGTTTCCAAGAGACCCAGTACTTC
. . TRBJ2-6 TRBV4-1 CASSQTGANVLTF TGCGCCAGCAGCCAAACTGGGGCCAACGTCCTGACTTTC
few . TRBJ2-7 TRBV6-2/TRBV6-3 CASSYLQGIYYEQYF TGTGCCAGCAGTTACCTACAGGGAATATACTACGAGCAGTACTTC
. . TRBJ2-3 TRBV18 CASSPSGAPDTQYF TGTGCCAGCTCACCCAGTGGAGCCCCAGATACGCAGTATTTT
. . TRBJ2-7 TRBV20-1 CSASGESEQYF TGCAGTGCCTCAGGGGAGTCCGAGCAGTACTTC
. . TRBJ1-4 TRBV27 CASSPQPGQGLEKLFF TGTGCCAGCAGTCCCCAACCTGGGCAGGGTCTTGAAAAACTGTTTTTT